These T cell receptor beta chains were read from a single sample in a study of shared clonotypes between healthy human individuals. The table came from immunoSEQ multiplex PCR; TCRdb's copy has only in-frame clones and leaves some out. The sample consists of some 2 million clones, 85% to 95% of them appearing once. Specimen: naive CD4+ T cells sorted from blood. All receptors derive from a man younger than 35 in good health. Each CDR3 is given with its conserved first and last residue. A D gene is named only where the DNA matches it firmly. Expanded clones are given a class, and other clones once, few, many or no size at all.

TRBV5-1,.,.,TRBJ1-1,CASSLGEMNTEAFF,TGCGCCAGCAGCTTGGGCGAAATGAACACTGAAGCTTTCTTT
TRBV30,.,TRBD2,TRBJ2-5,CAWSVPGGRQETQYF,TGTGCCTGGAGTGTACCGGGGGGAAGACAAGAGACCCAGTACTTC
TRBV21-1,.,.,TRBJ2-7,CASSKGRPLNTAYEQYF,TGTGCCAGCAGCAAAGGACGGCCGCTTAATACTGCCTACGAGCAGTACTTC
TRBV19,.,TRBD2,TRBJ2-7,CASSISPGLAAYEQYF,TGTGCCAGTAGTATCAGCCCCGGACTAGCGGCCTACGAGCAGTACTTC
TRBV18,once,.,TRBJ1-5,CASSPGAGYSNQPQHF,TGTGCCAGCTCACCGGGGGCAGGTTATAGCAATCAGCCCCAGCATTTT
TRBV5-6,.,.,TRBJ1-6,CASSLAANSPLHF,TGTGCCAGCAGCTTGGCGGCCAATTCACCCCTCCACTTT
TRBV5-4,.,.,TRBJ1-1,CASSLGGGTEAFF,TGTGCCAGCAGCTTGGGGGGTGGCACTGAAGCTTTCTTT
TRBV5-4,.,.,TRBJ2-1,CASSPASSNEQFF,TGTGCCAGCAGCCCAGCTAGCAGCAATGAGCAGTTCTTC
TRBV6-1,.,TRBD1,TRBJ1-1,CASSERDRGFYSTEAFF,TGTGCCAGCAGTGAAAGGGACAGGGGGTTCTATAGCACTGAAGCTTTCTTT
TRBV6-5,once,.,TRBJ2-2,CASNGASNTGELFF,TGTGCCAGCAACGGAGCCTCAAACACCGGGGAGCTGTTTTTT
TRBV27,.,.,TRBJ1-1,CASSSLTNTEAFF,TGTGCCAGCAGTTCCCTAACGAACACTGAAGCTTTCTTT
TRBV7-9,.,TRBD2,TRBJ2-7,CASSSREGRGSSSYEQYF,TGTGCCAGCAGTTCTAGGGAGGGTCGGGGTTCAAGCTCCTACGAGCAGTACTTC
TRBV18,.,.,TRBJ2-1,CASSPVHSYNEQFF,TGTGCCAGCTCACCTGTCCATTCCTACAATGAGCAGTTCTTC
TRBV2,many,.,TRBJ1-2,CASSSTQGGYTF,TGTGCCAGCAGCTCAACCCAGGGCGGCTACACCTTC
TRBV4-3,.,TRBD2,TRBJ2-7,CASSQGGSGSPPYEQYF,TGCGCCAGCAGCCAGGGGGGGAGCGGGAGCCCCCCATACGAGCAGTACTTC
TRBV13,.,.,TRBJ2-7,CASSFRAYEQYF,TGTGCCAGCAGCTTCCGGGCCTACGAGCAGTACTTC
TRBV2,once,.,TRBJ2-5,CVTGRQETQYF,TGTGTCACAGGAAGGCAAGAGACCCAGTACTTC
TRBV10-3,.,TRBD1,TRBJ1-3,CASSRGPGSGNTIYF,TGTGCCTCTTCCAGGGGGCCAGGGTCTGGAAACACCATATATTTT
TRBV7-9,.,.,TRBJ2-3,CASSLDLGDTQYF,TGTGCCAGCAGCTTAGATTTGGGAGATACGCAGTATTTT
TRBV7-2,.,.,TRBJ1-5,CASSTQGYSNQPQHF,TGTGCCAGCAGTACCCAGGGATATAGCAATCAGCCCCAGCATTTT
TRBV5-1,.,.,TRBJ2-3,CASSPTVGGDTQYF,TGCGCCAGCAGCCCCACAGTAGGGGGGGATACGCAGTATTTT
TRBV19,.,.,TRBJ1-6,CASSILGTNSPLHF,TGTGCCAGTAGTATTCTGGGGACAAATTCACCCCTCCACTTT
TRBV5-1,.,TRBD2,TRBJ2-5,CASSRTSGGLQETQYF,TGCGCCAGCAGCCGGACTAGCGGGGGACTCCAAGAGACCCAGTACTTC
TRBV18,.,TRBD1,TRBJ1-6,CASSPGQTYNSPLHF,TGTGCCAGCTCACCGGGACAGACCTATAATTCACCCCTCCACTTT
TRBV28,.,TRBD2,TRBJ2-7,CASSTPGTTYEQYF,TGTGCCAGCAGTACTCCGGGGACTACCTACGAGCAGTACTTC
TRBV19,.,.,TRBJ2-1,CASSTAGSSYNEQFF,TGTGCCAGTAGTACAGCAGGGAGCTCCTACAATGAGCAGTTCTTC
TRBV6-1,.,.,TRBJ2-3,CAVRGTGTDTQYF,TGTGCCGTTAGGGGGACCGGCACAGATACGCAGTATTTT
TRBV30,once,.,TRBJ1-6,CAWRGGLYNSPLHF,TGTGCCTGGAGGGGGGGACTTTATAATTCACCCCTCCACTTT
TRBV4-3,.,TRBD2,TRBJ2-3,CASSQDLPGTSGSLKDTQYF,TGCGCCAGCAGCCAAGATCTGCCCGGGACTAGCGGGAGTCTGAAAGATACGCAGTATTTT
TRBV5-1,.,.,TRBJ1-3,CASSLQGPGNTIYF,TGCGCCAGCAGCTTGCAGGGGCCCGGAAACACCATATATTTT
TRBV15,.,TRBD1,TRBJ2-2,CATSRALQGPGELFF,TGTGCCACCAGCAGAGCTTTACAGGGGCCCGGGGAGCTGTTTTTT
TRBV2,.,TRBD1,TRBJ1-2,CASSAGTGRVDGYTF,TGTGCCAGCAGCGCCGGGACAGGGCGGGTAGATGGCTACACCTTC
TRBV5-1,once,.,TRBJ2-1,CASTSYNEQFF,TGCGCCAGTACCTCCTACAATGAGCAGTTCTTC
TRBV11-2,once,TRBD2,TRBJ2-3,CASSSRLASSTDTQYF,TGTGCCAGCAGCTCCCGACTAGCGAGTAGCACAGATACGCAGTATTTT
TRBV6-5,.,.,TRBJ2-1,CASSYTEGLYNEQFF,TGTGCCAGCAGTTACACGGAGGGATTGTACAATGAGCAGTTCTTC
TRBV5-1,once,TRBD1,TRBJ1-1,CASSARQGDHRAFF,TGCGCCAGCAGCGCCCGACAGGGGGACCATCGGGCTTTCTTT
TRBV15,.,TRBD2,TRBJ2-2,CATSSNLAGFSGELFF,TGTGCCACCAGCAGCAACCTAGCGGGGTTTAGCGGGGAGCTGTTTTTT
TRBV4-1,many,.,TRBJ1-1,CASSQEQGNTEAFF,TGCGCCAGCAGCCAAGAACAGGGGAACACTGAAGCTTTCTTT
TRBV28,.,TRBD1,TRBJ1-3,CASSSRQGARGNTIYF,TGTGCCAGCAGTTCTAGACAGGGGGCGAGGGGAAACACCATATATTTT
TRBV6-6,.,.,TRBJ1-1,CASSSDGGRAFF,TGTGCCAGCAGCTCGGACGGGGGCCGGGCTTTCTTT
TRBV10-3,.,TRBD1,TRBJ2-2,CAIRGTVINTGELFF,TGTGCCATCAGAGGGACAGTAATAAACACCGGGGAGCTGTTTTTT
TRBV10-3,.,.,TRBJ1-1,CAISDTQGNTEAFF,TGTGCCATCAGCGATACCCAGGGGAACACTGAAGCTTTCTTT
TRBV6-5,.,TRBD1,TRBJ2-1,CASSRDRVSNEQFF,TGTGCCAGCAGCAGGGACAGGGTTAGTAATGAGCAGTTCTTC
TRBV5-1,.,TRBD2,TRBJ2-1,CASSAGGAYNEQFF,TGCGCCAGCTCGGCGGGGGGCGCTTACAATGAGCAGTTCTTC
TRBV6-5,.,TRBD1,TRBJ1-1,CASSEQGAVTEAFF,TGTGCCAGCAGCGAACAGGGGGCGGTAACTGAAGCTTTCTTT
TRBV7-9,.,TRBD2,TRBJ2-7,CASSTDRGGYEQYF,TGTGCCAGCAGCACTGATCGCGGGGGCTACGAGCAGTACTTC
TRBV5-4,.,TRBD2,TRBJ2-1,CASSLEGLAGGPTQFF,TGTGCCAGCAGCTTGGAGGGACTAGCGGGGGGCCCCACTCAGTTCTTC